One sample yielded the 32 T cell receptor beta chains listed below, sequenced in a study of blood T cells in healthy people across ages. A second roughly 7 to 12 cycle PCR used barcoded and J-beta primers. TCRdb analysed the 5' RACE reads with MiXCR anew, one entry per CDR3 protein. This table holds under 750,000 distinct CDR3 sequences, around half found once. The specimen was blood. Receptors originate from a man aged 80 or over in good health.

V gene TRBV29-1 combines with J gene TRBJ2-3; D is unresolved. The CDR3 length is 13 residues. Trimming removed 5 bases at V and 2 bases at J, with 11 bases between. CDR1 is SQVTM, CDR2 ANQGSEA, per germline. CDR3 residues: CSVRAPLTDTQYF. Here the CDR3 DNA reads TGCAGCGTTCGGGCACCGCTCACAGATACGCAGTATTTT.

This chain links TRBV7-9 with TRBJ2-3, with TRBD2 as a possible D gene (5 bases). The CDR3 sequence is 14 residues long. From germline, CDR1 is SEHNR and CDR2 FQNEAQ (reference sequence). V lost 5 bases, J lost 4 bases, and 13 bases lay in between. CDR3 in DNA: TGTGCCAGCAGCCTAAGTGACTACTCAGATACGCAGTATTTT. As protein: CASSLSDYSDTQYF.

A note on this clonotype: Germline and junction disagree at one end, which may indicate a read error. V and J are TRBV27 and TRBJ1-1, with D tentatively TRBD1 (5 bases). Germline CDR1 is MNHEY and CDR2 is SMNVEV (reference sequence). CDR3 length equals 13 residues. The CDR3: CASSKAGNTEPFF. The CDR3, as DNA: TGTGCCAGCAGTAAGGCAGGGAACACTGAACCTTTCTTT.

For this clonotype: The junction does not match germline at one end; this may be a read error. V gene TRBV9 combines with J gene TRBJ2-7, with D possibly called TRBD1 or TRBD2 (5 bases each). The CDR3 runs 16 residues. In germline, CDR1 is SGDLS, CDR2 YYNGEE. CDR3 loop: CAGSVATGTGGEEQYF. In DNA, the CDR3 is TGTGCCGGCAGCGTAGCTACCGGAACAGGAGGCGAGGAGCAGTACTTC.

This clonotype came up many times. V is TRBV6-6 and J is TRBJ1-5; unclear D gene. CDR3 length: 15 residues. CDR1 and CDR2 from the germline V gene are MNHNY and SVGAGI (reference sequence). Trimming cost V 5 bases and J 1 base, with 12 bases left between them. CDR3 amino acids: CASSKAGRSNQPQHF. CDR3 coding DNA: TGTGCCAGCAGTAAAGCAGGTCGGAGCAATCAGCCCCAGCATTTT.

This clonotype was seen a few times. The chain is built from TRBV24-1 and TRBJ2-7; 8 bases match TRBD1. Trimming cost V 5 bases and J 4 bases; bases outside gene matches: 9. Per germline, CDR1 KGHDR and CDR2 SFDVKD. There are 15 residues in the CDR3. The CDR3 spells CATSGTGTGVYEQYF. The DNA of the CDR3 is TGTGCCACCAGTGGAACCGGGACAGGAGTATACGAGCAGTACTTC.

This clonotype showed up just a few times. Since a much larger clone is just one base distant, this may be a read error. The rearrangement uses TRBV7-9 and TRBJ2-5, with 8 bases aligning to TRBD2. The CDR3 has 14 residues. Germline V lookup: CDR1 SEHNR, CDR2 FQNEAQ (reference sequence). CDR3 sequence reads: CASSVAGGEETQYF. The DNA of the CDR3 is TGTGCCAGCAGCGTAGCCGGGGGGGAAGAGACCCAGTACTTC.

Turning to this clonotype: Since a much larger clone is just one base distant, this may be a read error. The rearrangement uses TRBV5-1 and TRBJ2-7; 12 bases are a match to TRBD2. Germline V gives CDR1 SGHRS, CDR2 YFSETQ. This CDR3 is 14 amino acids long. This CDR3 is CVSPGLAGLYEQYF. For the CDR3, the DNA is TGCGTCAGCCCGGGACTAGCGGGCCTCTACGAGCAGTACTTC.

The chain is built from TRBV4-3 and TRBJ2-7; 9 nucleotides match TRBD1. The CDR3 consists of 15 residues. Germline lookup yields CDR1 LGHNA and CDR2 YSLEER. V shed 3 bases, J shed 3 bases, and the junction held 6 bases outside the gene matches. In nucleotides, the CDR3 is TGCGCCAGCAGCCAGGACAGGGGTTCGAACTACGAGCAGTACTTC. Translating it yields CASSQDRGSNYEQYF.

The V call is TRBV12-3 or TRBV12-4, the J call TRBJ2-1, with unresolved D. The CDR3 has 13 amino acids. Deletions cut 5 bases from V and 8 bases from J, with 13 bases between. The CDR3 nucleotides are TGTGCCAGCAGTCCCTCTTGGATCCATGAGCAGTTCTTC. Encoded protein: CASSPSWIHEQFF.

Comment on this clonotype: A read error is possible here, since a much larger clone lies one base away. The CDR3 region has the DNA TGTGCCAGCAGCTCCGTGGCGACGGGTAGCACAGATACGCAGTATTTT. This translates into CASSSVATGSTDTQYF. The chain carries TRBV7-9 and TRBJ2-3, with D unclear. Looked up from germline, CDR1 is SEHNR and CDR2 is FQNEAQ (reference sequence). The V end lost 4 bases, the J end lost 0 bases, and 14 bases lay between the germline ends. The CDR3 is 16 residues long.

This clonotype turned up a few times. The chain couples TRBV12-3 or TRBV12-4 to TRBJ1-2, with D possibly being TRBD1 (6 bases). The CDR3 totals 14 residues. Trimming stripped 6 bases from V and 3 bases from J, with 14 bases between. CDR3 coding DNA: TGTGCCAGCAGAGTTGGGGGGGGCGACTATGGCTACACCTTC. Its protein is CASRVGGGDYGYTF.

The CDR3 DNA sequence: TGTGCCAGCAGCCCGGTAGTGCGTCAAGATACGCAGTATTTT. It encodes CASSPVVRQDTQYF. The chain links TRBV7-2 to TRBJ2-3; no clear D gene. Looked up from germline, CDR1 is SGHTA and CDR2 is FQGNSA. V lost 5 bases and J lost 5, with 14 bases in between. This CDR3 has 14 amino acids.

The chain joins TRBV11-1 to TRBJ2-1; tentatively, D is TRBD2 (7 bases). Trimming removed 0 bases at V and 7 bases at J, with 16 bases between. The CDR3 is 16 amino acids. In germline, CDR1 is SGHAT, CDR2 FQDESV (reference sequence). CDR3 DNA: TGTGCCAGCAGCTTAGCGAGTCAGGGAGGGGGAAATGAGCAGTTCTTC. It yields the protein CASSLASQGGGNEQFF.

This clonotype occurred once. The chain is built from TRBV7-2 and TRBJ1-2; TRBD1 matches at 11 bases. This CDR3 has 17 residues. The junction had 8 bases not matched to a gene; V was cut back by 1 base and J by 4 bases. In germline, CDR1 is SGHTA, CDR2 FQGNSA. The CDR3 protein is CASSLDLGTGGIYGYTF. The CDR3, as DNA: TGTGCCAGCAGCTTAGATCTTGGGACAGGGGGGATCTATGGCTACACCTTC.

This clonotype appeared a few times. The gene calls are TRBV20-1 and TRBJ1-2; D gene unclear. The CDR3 covers 14 residues. Trimming stripped 2 bases from V and 1 base from J, with 11 bases between. The germline CDR1 and CDR2 sequences are DFQATT and SNEGSKA (reference sequence). CDR3 sequence: CSARISSGNYGYTF. The CDR3 bases are TGCAGTGCTAGAATAAGCTCCGGTAACTATGGCTACACCTTC.

CDR3 residues: CASSQGVRDRGHEQYF. CDR3 coding DNA: TGTGCCAGCAGCCAAGGGGTCAGGGACAGGGGGCACGAGCAGTACTTC. The chain employs TRBV3-1 and TRBJ2-7; 12 nucleotides agree with TRBD1. The length of the CDR3 is 16 residues. V was pared by 1 base and J by 5 bases, with 6 bases of the junction left unmatched. Germline V gene lookup returns CDR1 LGHDT and CDR2 YNNKEL (reference sequence).

This clonotype has a handful of counts. CDR3 sequence (DNA): TGTGCCAGCAGCTTAATCCCGGGACAATACTATGGCTACACCTTC. The encoded protein is CASSLIPGQYYGYTF. The genes are TRBV7-2 and TRBJ1-2; the D gene is possibly TRBD1 (6 bases). The CDR3 contains 15 residues. Germline V gene data show CDR1 as SGHTA and CDR2 as FQGNSA. Between the trimmed V and J ends, which lost 2 bases and 3 bases, there was a span of 13 bases.

This chain joins TRBV9 and TRBJ1-2, with D uncertain. V shed 2 bases and J shed 4 bases, with 12 bases lying between them. Germline CDR1 and CDR2: SGDLS and YYNGEE. The CDR3 length is 14 residues. CDR3 loop: CASSVTELFYGYTF. CDR3 sequence (DNA): TGTGCCAGCAGCGTTACAGAGCTATTCTATGGCTACACCTTC.

The J gene is TRBJ2-7, the V gene TRBV7-3; TRBD1 or TRBD2 may be the D gene (5 bases each). The CDR3 is 15 residues long. Trimming stripped 0 bases from V and 4 bases from J, with 13 bases between. In germline, CDR1 is SGHTA, CDR2 FQGTGA. CDR3 in amino acids: CASSLTRGTGYEQYF. CDR3 DNA sequence: TGTGCCAGCAGCTTAACAAGAGGGACCGGTTACGAGCAGTACTTC.

The V and J genes are TRBV9 and TRBJ2-5; D tentatively fits TRBD1 or TRBD2 (5 bases each). The J call could be wrong; TRBJ2-7 is a better fit for the DNA end. The length of the CDR3 is 14 residues. The V gene's germline CDR1 is SGDLS and CDR2 YYNGEE. The CDR3 protein is CASSVEVGAYEQYF. CDR3 sequence (DNA): TGTGCCAGCAGCGTAGAGGTGGGGGCCTACGAGCAGTACTTC.

This chain links TRBV9 with TRBJ1-1; TRBD1 might be the D (6 bases). Germline values: CDR1 SGDLS, CDR2 YYNGEE. This CDR3 contains 15 residues. The V end lost 0 bases, the J end lost 7 bases, and 16 bases lay between the germline ends. The CDR3 region is CASSVEGGGSYEAFF. CDR3 nucleotides: TGTGCCAGCAGCGTAGAGGGAGGGGGATCCTATGAAGCTTTCTTT.

V gene TRBV6-6 combines with J gene TRBJ2-7; D is perhaps TRBD2 (5 bases). The CDR3 totals 11 residues. Deletions cut 10 bases from V and 8 bases from J, with 15 bases between. Germline CDR1 and CDR2: MNHNY and SVGAGI (reference sequence). CDR3 coding DNA: TGTGCCATCCCGCTAGCAGGCAAGCAGTACTTC. Translated: CAIPLAGKQYF.

This sequence joins TRBV28 and TRBJ2-1; 8 nucleotides match TRBD2. The germline V gene has CDR1 MDHEN and CDR2 SYDVKM. CDR3 size: 15 residues. The ends lost 5 bases at V and 10 bases at J; junction bases unmatched: 13. CDR3: CASSRLVGASGEQFF. The CDR3 DNA sequence: TGTGCCAGCAGTCGATTGGTCGGGGCTAGCGGGGAGCAGTTCTTC.

The chain is built from TRBV7-2 and TRBJ2-3; TRBD2 aligns across 7 bases. The length of the CDR3 is 16 residues. Looked up from germline, CDR1 is SGHTA and CDR2 is FQGNSA. Trimming at V came to 1 base and at J to 1 base, leaving 5 bases not matched to a gene. The DNA for the CDR3 is TGTGCCAGCAGCTTAGTGGCTAGCGGCCGCACAGATACGCAGTATTTT. Amino acid sequence: CASSLVASGRTDTQYF.

This clonotype was found a few times. The chain links TRBV29-1 to TRBJ2-3, with 9 bases aligning to TRBD1. From germline, CDR1 is SQVTM and CDR2 ANQGSEA. The ends lost 4 bases at V and 6 bases at J; junction bases unmatched: 8. The CDR3 extends over 14 amino acids. The CDR3 nucleotides are TGCAGCGTTGGGACAGGGGCGGGTATGGATACGCAGTATTTT. As protein: CSVGTGAGMDTQYF.

A few counts support this clonotype. This rearrangement joins TRBV4-2 to TRBJ1-2, with 9 bases aligning to TRBD1. The CDR3 length is 14 residues. The germline V gene has CDR1 LGHNA and CDR2 YNFKEQ. The V and J ends lost 5 bases and 3 bases, in that order; junction bases with no gene match: 4. In nucleotides, the CDR3 is TGTGCCAGCAGCGGGGACAGGGTGGACTATGGCTACACCTTC. This translates into CASSGDRVDYGYTF.

The chain couples TRBV9 to TRBJ1-6; D unresolved. With 0 bases removed from V and 4 bases from J, the gap between germline ends came to 5 bases. The CDR3 is 14 amino acids. Germline assignment: CDR1 SGDLS and CDR2 YYNGEE. This CDR3 is CASSVGEYNSPLHF. The CDR3 coding sequence is TGTGCCAGCAGCGTAGGGGAGTATAATTCACCCCTCCACTTT.

This clonotype was observed many times. This chain connects TRBV6-6 to TRBJ2-3, with 12 bases lining up with TRBD1. Germline-derived CDR1 and CDR2 are MNHNY and SVGAGI (reference sequence). V lost 5 bases, J lost 4 bases, and 1 base stayed unmatched. CDR3 length equals 14 residues. CDR3 sequence: CASSGDRGPDTQYF. Here the CDR3 DNA reads TGTGCCAGCAGTGGGGACAGGGGGCCAGATACGCAGTATTTT.

This clonotype has just a few counts. The chain employs TRBV5-1 and TRBJ2-1, with a weak D call TRBD1 (5 bases). This CDR3 is built from 13 residues. CDR1 SGHRS and CDR2 YFSETQ come from the germline V gene. V shed 2 bases and J shed 4 bases, with 7 bases lying between them. The CDR3: CASSFDSYNEQFF. The CDR3 bases are TGCGCCAGCAGCTTTGACAGTTACAATGAGCAGTTCTTC.

This CDR3 reads CAWADRGLDGYTF. The CDR3 nucleotides are TGTGCCTGGGCCGACAGGGGGCTGGATGGCTACACCTTC. V gene TRBV30 combines with J gene TRBJ1-2; TRBD1 matches 10 bases. The germline V gene has CDR1 GTSNPN and CDR2 SVGIG (reference sequence). The CDR3 covers 13 residues. Trimming removed 5 bases from V and 6 bases from J; junction bases left unmatched: 6.

The chain uses TRBV6-2 or TRBV6-3 and TRBJ2-3; D is possibly TRBD1 (6 bases). The CDR3 spans 12 residues. Between the trimmed V and J ends, which lost 4 bases and 6 bases, there was a span of 8 bases. Germline CDR1 MNHEY, CDR2 SVGEGT. In nucleotides, the CDR3 is TGTGCCAGCAGTTGGACAGCCGATACGCAGTATTTT. Its translation is CASSWTADTQYF.